These 2 T cell receptor beta chains came from one sample sequenced in a study of cytomegalovirus exposure and HLA in healthy donors. The primer mix had 60 Vbeta and 13 Jbeta primers. Produced via immunoSEQ multiplex PCR; TCRdb's table is partial and in-frame only. The profile covers 150,000 to 200,000 clones, with around 75% appearing a single time and less than 2% taken by the ten largest. Material: PBMCs. The receptors derive from a woman in her twenties or thirties in good health and CMV-seronegative.

There are a few counts of this clone. This chain connects TRBV7-8 to TRBJ1-1; weak D call: TRBD1 (6 bases). The CDR3 sequence is 15 residues long. V gave up 1 base and J gave up 0 bases, with 9 bases separating them. CDR1 and CDR2 from the germline V gene are SGHVS and FQNEAQ. In DNA form, the CDR3 reads TGTGCCAGCAGCTTAGTAGGGGGTGTGAACACTGAAGCTTTCTTT. Its translation is CASSLVGGVNTEAFF. Full variable domain (rest looked up from reference TRBV7-8 and TRBJ1-1): GAGVSQSPRYKVAKRGQDVALRCDPISGHVSLFWYQQALGQGPEFLTYFQNEAQLDKSGLPSDRFFAERPEGSVSTLKIQRTQQEDSAVYLCASSLVGGVNTEAFFGQGTRLTVV.

The J gene is TRBJ1-2, the V gene TRBV25-1; the D gene is possibly TRBD1 (5 bases). Trimming pared 2 bases from V and 6 bases from J, leaving 13 bases between. CDR1 is MGHDK, CDR2 SYGVNS, per germline. This CDR3 comprises 14 residues. CDR3 DNA sequence: TGTGCCAGCAGTGAAGTGGCAGGGATAGATGGCTACACCTTC. It is translated as CASSEVAGIDGYTF.